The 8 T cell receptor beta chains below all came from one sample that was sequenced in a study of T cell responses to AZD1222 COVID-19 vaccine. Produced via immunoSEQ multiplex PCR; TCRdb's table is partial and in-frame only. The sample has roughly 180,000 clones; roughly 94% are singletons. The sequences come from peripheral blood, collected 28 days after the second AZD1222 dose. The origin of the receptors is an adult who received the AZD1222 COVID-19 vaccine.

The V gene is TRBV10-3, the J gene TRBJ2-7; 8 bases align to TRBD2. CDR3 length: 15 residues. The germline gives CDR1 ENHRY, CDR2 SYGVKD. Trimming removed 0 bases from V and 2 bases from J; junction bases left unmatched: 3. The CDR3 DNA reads TGTGCCATCAGTGAGTCTATCGGGGGGGCCTACGAGCAGTACTTC. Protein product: CAISESIGGAYEQYF.

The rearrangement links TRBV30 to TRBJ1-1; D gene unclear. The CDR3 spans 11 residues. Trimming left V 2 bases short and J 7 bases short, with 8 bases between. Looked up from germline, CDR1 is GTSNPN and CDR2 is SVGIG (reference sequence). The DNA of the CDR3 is TGTGCCTGGAGTCGGGAATATGAAGCTTTCTTT. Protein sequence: CAWSREYEAFF.

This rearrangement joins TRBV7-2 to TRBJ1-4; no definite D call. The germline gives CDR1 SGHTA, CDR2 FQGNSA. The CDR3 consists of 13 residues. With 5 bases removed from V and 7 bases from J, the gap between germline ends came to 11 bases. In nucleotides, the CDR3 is TGTGCCAGCAGCCGATGGGAAGGTGAAAAACTGTTTTTT. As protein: CASSRWEGEKLFF.

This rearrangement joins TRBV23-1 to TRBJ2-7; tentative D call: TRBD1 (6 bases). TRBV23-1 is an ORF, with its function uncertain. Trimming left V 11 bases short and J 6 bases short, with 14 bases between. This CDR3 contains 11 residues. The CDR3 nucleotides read TGCGCCTACAGGGAAATTGGCGAGCAGTACTTC. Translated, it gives CAYREIGEQYF.

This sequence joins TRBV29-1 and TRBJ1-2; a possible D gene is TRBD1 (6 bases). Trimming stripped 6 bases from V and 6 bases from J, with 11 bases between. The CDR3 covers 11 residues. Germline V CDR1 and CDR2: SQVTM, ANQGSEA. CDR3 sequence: CSVRGEDGYTF. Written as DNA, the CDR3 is TGCAGCGTGAGGGGGGAGGATGGCTACACCTTC.

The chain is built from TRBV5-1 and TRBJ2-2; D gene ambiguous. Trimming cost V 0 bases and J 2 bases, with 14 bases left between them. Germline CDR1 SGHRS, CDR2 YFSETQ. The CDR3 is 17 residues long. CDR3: CASSLAHWQSNTGELFF. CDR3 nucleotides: TGCGCCAGCAGCTTGGCCCATTGGCAGTCAAACACCGGGGAGCTGTTTTTT.

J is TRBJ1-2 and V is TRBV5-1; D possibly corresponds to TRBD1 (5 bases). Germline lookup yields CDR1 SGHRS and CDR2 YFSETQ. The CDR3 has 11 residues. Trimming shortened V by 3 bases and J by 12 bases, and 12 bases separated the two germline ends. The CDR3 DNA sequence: TGCGCCAGCAGCTCAGACCGGGACCACACCTTC. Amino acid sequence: CASSSDRDHTF.

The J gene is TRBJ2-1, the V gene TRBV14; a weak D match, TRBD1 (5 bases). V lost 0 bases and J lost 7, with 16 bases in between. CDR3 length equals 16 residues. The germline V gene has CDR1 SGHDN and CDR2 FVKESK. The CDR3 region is CASSQDSFRVPNEQFF. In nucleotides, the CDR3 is TGTGCCAGCAGCCAAGATAGTTTCAGGGTCCCAAATGAGCAGTTCTTC.